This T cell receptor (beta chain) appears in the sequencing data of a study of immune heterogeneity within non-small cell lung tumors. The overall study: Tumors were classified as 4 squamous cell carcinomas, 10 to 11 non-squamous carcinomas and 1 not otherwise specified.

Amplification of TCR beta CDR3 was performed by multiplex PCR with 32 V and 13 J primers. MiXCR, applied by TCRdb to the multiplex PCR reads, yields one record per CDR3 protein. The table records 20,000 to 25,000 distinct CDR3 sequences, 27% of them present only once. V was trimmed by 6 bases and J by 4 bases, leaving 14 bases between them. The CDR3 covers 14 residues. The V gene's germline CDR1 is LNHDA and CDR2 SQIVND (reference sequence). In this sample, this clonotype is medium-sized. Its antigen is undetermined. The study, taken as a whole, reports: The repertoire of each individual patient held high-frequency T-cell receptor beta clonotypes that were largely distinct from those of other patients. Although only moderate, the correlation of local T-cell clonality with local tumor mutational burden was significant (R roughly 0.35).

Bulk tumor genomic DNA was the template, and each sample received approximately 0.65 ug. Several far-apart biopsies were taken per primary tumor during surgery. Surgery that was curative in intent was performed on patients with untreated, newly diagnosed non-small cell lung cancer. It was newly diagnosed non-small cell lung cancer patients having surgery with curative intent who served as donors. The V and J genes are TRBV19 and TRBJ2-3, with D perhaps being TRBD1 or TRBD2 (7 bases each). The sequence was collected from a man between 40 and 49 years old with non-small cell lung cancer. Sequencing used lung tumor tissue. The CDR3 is CASRVRGGPDTQYF. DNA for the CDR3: TGTGCCAGTAGGGTCAGGGGGGGGCCAGATACGCAGTATTTT.